The rows below give T cell receptor beta chains drawn from one sample of a study of cytomegalovirus exposure and HLA in healthy donors. The data were produced by immunoSEQ multiplex PCR, yet TCRdb's version contains in-frame clones alone and is incomplete. The sample contains fewer than 300,000 clones, just over 85% of which appear only once. Sequences were obtained from PBMCs. These receptors were taken from a man aged 35 to 55 in good health and CMV-seropositive. Each CDR3 is given with its conserved first and last residue. The D gene is left open where the match is weak. Clone size is given for some rows only: seen once, a few or many times, or a class if the clone is expanded.

J	D	size	V	DNA	CDR3
TRBJ1-2	NA	NA	TRBV7-2	TGTGCCAGCAGCTTAGCCGTCGACACCTATGGCTACACCTTC	CASSLAVDTYGYTF
TRBJ2-7	TRBD1	NA	TRBV27	TGTGCCAGCAGTTTAGGGACAGGGGCCTACGAGCAGTACTTC	CASSLGTGAYEQYF
TRBJ2-1	TRBD1	NA	TRBV5-1	TGCGCCAGCAGCAGGGCGGGACAGGGGGGCAATGAGCAGTTCTTC	CASSRAGQGGNEQFF
TRBJ1-1	NA	NA	TRBV15	TGTGCCACCAGCAGAGGGGCAGCGAACACTGAAGCTTTCTTT	CATSRGAANTEAFF
TRBJ2-5	NA	NA	TRBV5-1	TGCGCCAGCAGCTTGGCGGGAGCGAGGGAGACCCAGTACTTC	CASSLAGARETQYF
TRBJ1-2	TRBD1	once	TRBV6-6	TGTGCCAGCACCAACAGGGGGTCTAACTATGGCTACACCTTC	CASTNRGSNYGYTF
TRBJ2-3	TRBD2	NA	TRBV5-1	TGCGCCAGCAGCTTGGGAGCGGGAGGAGGAGATACGCAGTATTTT	CASSLGAGGGDTQYF
TRBJ2-5	NA	NA	TRBV6-4	TGTGCCAGCAGTGCTGCTCAGGGGCTGTACCAAGAGACCCAGTACTTC	CASSAAQGLYQETQYF
TRBJ1-2	NA	NA	TRBV6-5	TGTGCCAGCAGTTACTACGAGAACTATGGCTACACCTTC	CASSYYENYGYTF
TRBJ2-7	TRBD1	NA	TRBV27	TGTGCCAGCAGTTTGGCCACAGGGGTCGAGCAGTACTTC	CASSLATGVEQYF
TRBJ2-3	TRBD2	NA	TRBV28	TGTGCCAGCAGTTTAAGGTTTACTAGCGGGAGGGGAGTCCCAGATACGCAGTATTTT	CASSLRFTSGRGVPDTQYF
TRBJ1-2	NA	NA	TRBV5-1	TGCGCCAGCAGCTGGCGACAGGATGGAAACTATGGCTACACCTTC	CASSWRQDGNYGYTF
TRBJ2-2	TRBD1	NA	TRBV12-5	TGTGCTAGTGGTTTTGAGCGGGACAGGGGTACCGGGGAGCTGTTTTTT	CASGFERDRGTGELFF
TRBJ2-7	TRBD2	NA	TRBV28	TGTGCCAGCAGTCCGGGACTAGCGGGAGACTATACCTACGAGCAGTACTTC	CASSPGLAGDYTYEQYF
TRBJ2-4	NA	NA	TRBV4-3	TGCGCCAGCAGCCAAATGTTTAGAATTTTAGCCAAAAACATTCAGTACTTC	CASSQMFRILAKNIQYF
TRBJ2-7	NA	NA	TRBV15	TGTGCCACCAGCAGAGATAGTCCATTTGGGCAGGCGCGCCCCTACGAGCAGTACTTC	CATSRDSPFGQARPYEQYF
TRBJ2-1	TRBD2	NA	TRBV9	TGTGCCAGCAGCCCAAGCGGGAGCTATAATGAGCAGTTCTTC	CASSPSGSYNEQFF
TRBJ2-1	NA	NA	TRBV7-3	TGTGCCAGCAGCTTAAGCCTCCAGGGGTCTGAGCAGTTCTTC	CASSLSLQGSEQFF
TRBJ2-1	TRBD1	NA	TRBV7-9	TGTTCCAGCAGGGATGGGACAGGCGGCGATGAGCAGTTCTTC	CSSRDGTGGDEQFF
TRBJ2-5	TRBD1	NA	TRBV19	TGTGCCAGTAGTGTCGGGACAGGGATCCAGGAGACCCAGTACTTC	CASSVGTGIQETQYF
TRBJ1-5	TRBD1	NA	TRBV10-3	TGTGCCATCAGTCGGACAGGAAGCAATCAGCCCCAGCATTTT	CAISRTGSNQPQHF
TRBJ2-5	NA	NA	TRBV29-1	TGCAGCGTTGAACTAGCGACCCTCGAGACCCAGTACTTC	CSVELATLETQYF
TRBJ1-1	TRBD1	NA	TRBV7-9	TGTGCCAGCAGCTTGTCTGGGACAGGGTTTTGGAACACTGAAGCTTTCTTT	CASSLSGTGFWNTEAFF
TRBJ2-1	TRBD2	NA	TRBV27	TGTGCCAGCAGTCCTAGGGGGACTAGCGGCTACAATGAGCAGTTCTTC	CASSPRGTSGYNEQFF
TRBJ1-5	NA	NA	TRBV2	TGTGCCAGCAGTGACGAGGGAAATCAGCCCCAGCATTTT	CASSDEGNQPQHF